What follows are 5 T cell receptor beta chains derived from one specimen sequenced in a study of cytomegalovirus exposure and HLA in healthy donors. In the PCR, 60 Vbeta and 13 Jbeta primers were used. Clones were read by immunoSEQ multiplex PCR, and TCRdb kept only the in-frame ones, dropping some. The sample lists some 120,000 clones; approximately 81% were seen once. Sequencing was performed on PBMCs. Every receptor here comes from a man between 18 and 29 years old in good health and CMV-seropositive.

CDR3 nucleotides: TGTGCCAGCAGCTTGGCGTCGGGTAGCGCCGAAAAACTGTTTTTT. Translation: CASSLASGSAEKLFF. V gene TRBV5-6 combines with J gene TRBJ1-4; D gene uncertain. The CDR3 sequence is 15 residues long. Germline V gene data show CDR1 as SGHDT and CDR2 as YYEEEE. With 0 bases removed from V and 8 bases from J, the gap between germline ends came to 14 bases.

The rearrangement uses TRBV6-5 and TRBJ2-2, with 8 nucleotides matching TRBD1. V gave up 6 bases and J gave up 6 bases; unmatched junction bases: 9. Per germline, CDR1 MNHEY and CDR2 SVGAGI. The CDR3 runs to 15 residues. CDR3 coding DNA: TGTGCCAGCAGCCGGACAGGGTTGGAGTCCGGGGAGCTGTTTTTT. Translation: CASSRTGLESGELFF.

The chain has TRBV21-1 and TRBJ1-2; the table names TRBD1, a call not compared with the DNA. TRBV21-1 represents a pseudogene. This CDR3 has 15 residues. The CDR3 DNA reads TGTGCCAGCAGCAATAGACAGGGTACGTTCTATGGCCACACCTTC. It yields the protein CASSNRQGTFYGHTF.

This clone was seen a handful of times. The chain carries TRBV4-1 and TRBJ2-1, with 9 bases aligning to TRBD1. V lost 4 bases and J lost 7; bases outside the gene matches: 5. The CDR3 length is 14 residues. Germline loops: CDR1 MGHRA, CDR2 YSYEKL. CDR3 amino acids: CASSRRQGVNEQFF. CDR3 sequence (DNA): TGCGCCAGCAGCCGCAGACAGGGGGTAAATGAGCAGTTCTTC.

The J gene is TRBJ2-7, the V gene TRBV10-3; 11 bases match TRBD2. The CDR3 consists of 15 residues. V dropped 6 bases and J dropped 4; count of bases not matched to a gene: 8. Germline CDR1 and CDR2: ENHRY and SYGVKD. CDR3 loop: CAIRALAGGDYEQYF. In nucleotides, the CDR3 is TGTGCCATCAGAGCATTAGCGGGGGGGGATTACGAGCAGTACTTC.